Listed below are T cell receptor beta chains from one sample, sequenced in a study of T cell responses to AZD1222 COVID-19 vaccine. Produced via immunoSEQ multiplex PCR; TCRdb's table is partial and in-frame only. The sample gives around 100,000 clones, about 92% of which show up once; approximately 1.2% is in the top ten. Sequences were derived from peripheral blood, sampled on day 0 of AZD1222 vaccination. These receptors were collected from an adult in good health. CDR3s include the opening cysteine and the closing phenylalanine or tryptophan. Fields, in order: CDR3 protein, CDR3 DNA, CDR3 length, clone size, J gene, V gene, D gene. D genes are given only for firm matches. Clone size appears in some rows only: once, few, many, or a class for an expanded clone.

cdr3_aa: CAWSTGNYGYTF; cdr3_nt: TGTGCCTGGAGTACAGGGAACTATGGCTACACCTTC; cdr3_length: 12; clone_size: -; j_call: TRBJ1-2; v_call: TRBV30; d_call: -
cdr3_aa: CASRQLAGVGYNEQFF; cdr3_nt: TGTGCCAGTAGGCAACTAGCGGGAGTGGGTTACAATGAGCAGTTCTTC; cdr3_length: 16; clone_size: once; j_call: TRBJ2-1; v_call: TRBV19; d_call: TRBD2
cdr3_aa: CASSLAGQGYSYTF; cdr3_nt: TGTGCCAGCAGCTTAGCCGGGCAGGGTTATAGCTACACCTTC; cdr3_length: 14; clone_size: -; j_call: TRBJ1-2; v_call: TRBV7-2; d_call: -
cdr3_aa: CASRPAGGLETQYF; cdr3_nt: TGTGCCAGCAGGCCGGCAGGGGGCCTCGAGACCCAGTACTTC; cdr3_length: 14; clone_size: once; j_call: TRBJ2-5; v_call: TRBV27; d_call: TRBD1
cdr3_aa: CASSVDSPNYGYTF; cdr3_nt: TGTGCCAGCAGCGTAGACAGCCCTAACTATGGCTACACCTTC; cdr3_length: 14; clone_size: -; j_call: TRBJ1-2; v_call: TRBV9; d_call: -
cdr3_aa: CASSPVGQAYEQYF; cdr3_nt: TGTGCCAGCTCACCGGTGGGACAGGCCTACGAGCAGTACTTC; cdr3_length: 14; clone_size: few; j_call: TRBJ2-7; v_call: TRBV18; d_call: TRBD1
cdr3_aa: CASRIEGGGNAEAFF; cdr3_nt: TGTGCCAGCAGGATAGAGGGGGGTGGAAACGCTGAAGCTTTCTTT; cdr3_length: 15; clone_size: few; j_call: TRBJ1-1; v_call: TRBV6-4; d_call: -
cdr3_aa: CATSRDTMDTEAFF; cdr3_nt: TGTGCCACCAGCAGAGATACCATGGACACTGAAGCTTTCTTT; cdr3_length: 14; clone_size: -; j_call: TRBJ1-1; v_call: TRBV15; d_call: -
cdr3_aa: CASSQDPGSSYNEQFF; cdr3_nt: TGTGCCAGCAGCCAAGATCCAGGAAGCTCCTACAATGAGCAGTTCTTC; cdr3_length: 16; clone_size: -; j_call: TRBJ2-1; v_call: TRBV3-1/TRBV3-2; d_call: -
cdr3_aa: CASSRAGQNTEAFF; cdr3_nt: TGTGCCAGCAGCCGGGCGGGGCAGAACACTGAAGCTTTCTTT; cdr3_length: 14; clone_size: -; j_call: TRBJ1-1; v_call: TRBV6-6; d_call: -
cdr3_aa: CASSYSRQGNTEAFF; cdr3_nt: TGTGCCAGCAGTTACTCCAGACAGGGAAACACTGAAGCTTTCTTT; cdr3_length: 15; clone_size: -; j_call: TRBJ1-1; v_call: TRBV6-6; d_call: TRBD1
cdr3_aa: CSASYRGSYNEQFF; cdr3_nt: TGCAGTGCTAGTTACAGGGGGTCCTACAATGAGCAGTTCTTC; cdr3_length: 14; clone_size: once; j_call: TRBJ2-1; v_call: TRBV20-1; d_call: TRBD1
cdr3_aa: CASAPGQFNQPQHF; cdr3_nt: TGTGCCAGTGCCCCGGGTCAGTTCAATCAGCCCCAGCATTTT; cdr3_length: 14; clone_size: -; j_call: TRBJ1-5; v_call: TRBV19; d_call: -
cdr3_aa: CASSRQGRDYEQYF; cdr3_nt: TGCGCCAGCAGCCGCCAGGGCAGGGACTACGAGCAGTACTTC; cdr3_length: 14; clone_size: -; j_call: TRBJ2-7; v_call: TRBV5-1; d_call: -
cdr3_aa: CASRGGRDYGYTF; cdr3_nt: TGTGCCAGCAGAGGGGGCAGGGACTATGGCTACACCTTC; cdr3_length: 13; clone_size: -; j_call: TRBJ1-2; v_call: TRBV6-5; d_call: TRBD1
cdr3_aa: CASSAGQTSGNTIYF; cdr3_nt: TGTGCCAGCAGCGCCGGACAGACCTCTGGAAACACCATATATTTT; cdr3_length: 15; clone_size: -; j_call: TRBJ1-3; v_call: TRBV9; d_call: -
cdr3_aa: CASSLLSQYSNQPQHF; cdr3_nt: TGTGCCAGCAGCTTGTTGTCACAGTATAGCAATCAGCCCCAGCATTTT; cdr3_length: 16; clone_size: once; j_call: TRBJ1-5; v_call: TRBV5-6; d_call: -
cdr3_aa: CASSRWGGQETQYF; cdr3_nt: TGTGCCAGCAGTCGTTGGGGGGGACAAGAGACCCAGTACTTC; cdr3_length: 14; clone_size: -; j_call: TRBJ2-5; v_call: TRBV9; d_call: TRBD2
cdr3_aa: CASSLTSGYEQYF; cdr3_nt: TGTGCCAGCAGCTTAACTAGCGGCTACGAGCAGTACTTC; cdr3_length: 13; clone_size: -; j_call: TRBJ2-7; v_call: TRBV7-8; d_call: TRBD2
cdr3_aa: CASSQASSINEQFF; cdr3_nt: TGTGCCAGCAGCCAAGCTTCTAGCATCAATGAGCAGTTCTTC; cdr3_length: 14; clone_size: -; j_call: TRBJ2-1; v_call: TRBV5-4; d_call: -
cdr3_aa: CASSRVGGGNSPLHF; cdr3_nt: TGTGCCAGCAGTCGGGTCGGGGGGGGCAATTCACCCCTCCACTTT; cdr3_length: 15; clone_size: -; j_call: TRBJ1-6; v_call: TRBV6-5; d_call: -
cdr3_aa: CASRRTSGRSDTQYF; cdr3_nt: TGTGCCAGCAGACGGACTAGCGGGAGATCAGATACGCAGTATTTT; cdr3_length: 15; clone_size: once; j_call: TRBJ2-3; v_call: TRBV27; d_call: TRBD2
cdr3_aa: CASSLGGWDRGEFF; cdr3_nt: TGTGCCAGCAGCTTAGGAGGGTGGGACAGGGGGGAGTTCTTC; cdr3_length: 14; clone_size: few; j_call: TRBJ2-1; v_call: TRBV7-9; d_call: TRBD1
cdr3_aa: CAWSINAGANVLTF; cdr3_nt: TGTGCCTGGTCGATAAACGCTGGGGCCAACGTCCTGACTTTC; cdr3_length: 14; clone_size: -; j_call: TRBJ2-6; v_call: TRBV30; d_call: -
cdr3_aa: CASSYGPSGRNEQFF; cdr3_nt: TGTGCCAGCAGTTACGGGCCTAGCGGGAGAAATGAGCAGTTCTTC; cdr3_length: 15; clone_size: -; j_call: TRBJ2-1; v_call: TRBV6-2/TRBV6-3; d_call: TRBD2
cdr3_aa: CASGGPHEKLFF; cdr3_nt: TGTGCCAGCGGGGGACCGCATGAAAAACTGTTTTTT; cdr3_length: 12; clone_size: -; j_call: TRBJ1-4; v_call: TRBV2; d_call: -
cdr3_aa: CASSLVGHSETQYF; cdr3_nt: TGTGCCAGCAGCTTAGTGGGCCACAGCGAGACGCAGTATTTT; cdr3_length: 14; clone_size: -; j_call: TRBJ2-3; v_call: TRBV11-2; d_call: -
cdr3_aa: CASRRTGTNYGYTF; cdr3_nt: TGTGCCAGCAGGCGCACAGGAACTAACTATGGCTACACCTTC; cdr3_length: 14; clone_size: once; j_call: TRBJ1-2; v_call: TRBV6-5; d_call: -
cdr3_aa: CASSPRGGTGYGYTF; cdr3_nt: TGTGCCAGCAGTCCCCGGGGAGGGACGGGCTATGGCTACACCTTC; cdr3_length: 15; clone_size: once; j_call: TRBJ1-2; v_call: TRBV6-5; d_call: -
cdr3_aa: CASTPPGGRGELFF; cdr3_nt: TGTGCCAGCACTCCTCCGGGGGGGCGCGGGGAGCTGTTTTTT; cdr3_length: 14; clone_size: -; j_call: TRBJ2-2; v_call: TRBV28; d_call: TRBD2
cdr3_aa: CASSQALQGVLYGYTF; cdr3_nt: TGCGCCAGCAGCCAAGCTTTACAGGGGGTTTTGTATGGCTACACCTTC; cdr3_length: 16; clone_size: -; j_call: TRBJ1-2; v_call: TRBV4-3; d_call: TRBD1
cdr3_aa: CASSVPAGGATGELFF; cdr3_nt: TGTGCCAGCAGCGTACCCGCGGGAGGGGCCACCGGGGAGCTGTTTTTT; cdr3_length: 16; clone_size: -; j_call: TRBJ2-2; v_call: TRBV9; d_call: TRBD2
cdr3_aa: CASSYLGTANEQFF; cdr3_nt: TGTGCCAGCAGTTACCTGGGGACCGCCAATGAGCAGTTCTTC; cdr3_length: 14; clone_size: -; j_call: TRBJ2-1; v_call: TRBV6-6; d_call: -
cdr3_aa: CASSTRDRGFPYEQYF; cdr3_nt: TGTGCCAGTAGTACTCGGGACAGGGGTTTTCCCTACGAGCAGTACTTC; cdr3_length: 16; clone_size: -; j_call: TRBJ2-7; v_call: TRBV19; d_call: TRBD1
cdr3_aa: CATSAPGTGGWEQYF; cdr3_nt: TGTGCCACCAGTGCTCCCGGGACAGGGGGCTGGGAGCAGTACTTC; cdr3_length: 15; clone_size: once; j_call: TRBJ2-7; v_call: TRBV24-1; d_call: TRBD1
cdr3_aa: CASTSLRQLSSYNEQFF; cdr3_nt: TGTGCCAGTACCTCCCTTCGACAGTTAAGCTCCTACAATGAGCAGTTCTTC; cdr3_length: 17; clone_size: -; j_call: TRBJ2-1; v_call: TRBV19; d_call: -
cdr3_aa: CASSLRTSGIYNEQFF; cdr3_nt: TGTGCCAGTAGCCTGCGGACTAGCGGAATTTACAATGAGCAGTTCTTC; cdr3_length: 16; clone_size: once; j_call: TRBJ2-1; v_call: TRBV19; d_call: TRBD2
cdr3_aa: CASSAVGGPYGYTF; cdr3_nt: TGTGCCAGCAGTGCCGTCGGGGGGCCCTATGGCTACACCTTC; cdr3_length: 14; clone_size: -; j_call: TRBJ1-2; v_call: TRBV25-1; d_call: -
cdr3_aa: CASSPSRGGEAFF; cdr3_nt: TGTGCCAGCTCCCCATCTAGGGGGGGAGAAGCTTTCTTT; cdr3_length: 13; clone_size: -; j_call: TRBJ1-1; v_call: TRBV18; d_call: -
cdr3_aa: CASSQERGQGRWEQYF; cdr3_nt: TGCGCCAGCAGCCAAGAAAGGGGGCAGGGGAGGTGGGAGCAGTACTTC; cdr3_length: 16; clone_size: -; j_call: TRBJ2-7; v_call: TRBV4-1; d_call: -
cdr3_aa: CASSLQRMDTEAFF; cdr3_nt: TGTGCCAGCAGTTTACAACGGATGGACACTGAAGCTTTCTTT; cdr3_length: 14; clone_size: -; j_call: TRBJ1-1; v_call: TRBV28; d_call: -
cdr3_aa: CAISEGIWDSIYNEQFF; cdr3_nt: TGTGCCATCAGTGAGGGGATTTGGGACTCGATCTACAATGAGCAGTTCTTC; cdr3_length: 17; clone_size: -; j_call: TRBJ2-1; v_call: TRBV10-3; d_call: -
cdr3_aa: CASSLGAGTNNEQFF; cdr3_nt: TGTGCCAGCAGTTTAGGTGCCGGGACTAACAATGAGCAGTTCTTC; cdr3_length: 15; clone_size: -; j_call: TRBJ2-1; v_call: TRBV27; d_call: TRBD2
cdr3_aa: CATSALGTADTQYF; cdr3_nt: TGTGCCACCAGTGCCCTAGGGACGGCTGATACGCAGTATTTT; cdr3_length: 14; clone_size: once; j_call: TRBJ2-3; v_call: TRBV24-1; d_call: -
cdr3_aa: CASSIRQGNGYTF; cdr3_nt: TGTGCCAGTAGTATAAGACAGGGGAATGGCTACACCTTC; cdr3_length: 13; clone_size: once; j_call: TRBJ1-2; v_call: TRBV19; d_call: TRBD1
cdr3_aa: CASSLHAGGSTGELFF; cdr3_nt: TGTGCCAGCAGCTTACATGCGGGGGGATCCACCGGGGAGCTGTTTTTT; cdr3_length: 16; clone_size: -; j_call: TRBJ2-2; v_call: TRBV11-1; d_call: TRBD2
cdr3_aa: CASSAARGPTDTQYF; cdr3_nt: TGTGCCAGCTCAGCTGCCAGGGGGCCCACAGATACGCAGTATTTT; cdr3_length: 15; clone_size: -; j_call: TRBJ2-3; v_call: TRBV18; d_call: TRBD1
cdr3_aa: CASSLDTSTDTQYF; cdr3_nt: TGTGCCAGCAGCTTAGACACCTCCACAGATACGCAGTATTTT; cdr3_length: 14; clone_size: -; j_call: TRBJ2-3; v_call: TRBV7-8; d_call: -
cdr3_aa: CASSASTQGSYGYTF; cdr3_nt: TGTGCCAGTAGTGCCTCCACACAGGGGTCCTATGGCTACACCTTC; cdr3_length: 15; clone_size: -; j_call: TRBJ1-2; v_call: TRBV19; d_call: TRBD1
cdr3_aa: CASSLGGGAYNEQFF; cdr3_nt: TGTGCCAGCAGCCTAGGGGGGGGTGCCTACAATGAGCAGTTCTTC; cdr3_length: 15; clone_size: -; j_call: TRBJ2-1; v_call: TRBV7-2; d_call: -
cdr3_aa: CASSSQPDTQYF; cdr3_nt: TGTGCCAGCAGCTCCCAACCAGATACGCAGTATTTT; cdr3_length: 12; clone_size: -; j_call: TRBJ2-3; v_call: TRBV7-2; d_call: -
cdr3_aa: CASSPRRAGELFF; cdr3_nt: TGTGCCAGCAGCCCCCGGCGAGCCGGGGAGCTGTTTTTT; cdr3_length: 13; clone_size: -; j_call: TRBJ2-2; v_call: TRBV11-3; d_call: -
cdr3_aa: CASSQELAGVSEQYF; cdr3_nt: TGCGCCAGCAGCCAAGAACTAGCGGGGGTTAGCGAGCAGTACTTC; cdr3_length: 15; clone_size: -; j_call: TRBJ2-7; v_call: TRBV4-3; d_call: TRBD2
cdr3_aa: CASSIYGGDADTQYF; cdr3_nt: TGTGCCAGCTCAATATACGGGGGAGACGCAGATACGCAGTATTTT; cdr3_length: 15; clone_size: -; j_call: TRBJ2-3; v_call: TRBV18; d_call: -
cdr3_aa: CASSPQGNYGYTF; cdr3_nt: TGTGCCAGCAGCCCACAAGGGAACTATGGCTACACCTTC; cdr3_length: 13; clone_size: -; j_call: TRBJ1-2; v_call: TRBV11-2; d_call: -